The 18 T cell receptor beta chains below come from one sample, sequenced in a study of OX40 agonist ivuxolimab in advanced cancers. Clones were read by immunoSEQ multiplex PCR, and TCRdb kept only the in-frame ones, dropping some. Of 45,000 to 65,000 clones detected, 80% to 90% appear once; the ten largest clones hold 11%. Sequencing used CD4+ or CD8+ T cells sorted from blood, obtained in a trial of the OX40 agonist ivuxolimab. Every receptor here comes from an adult with an advanced solid tumor such as melanoma, head and neck, liver or kidney cancer.

The gene calls are TRBV5-1 and TRBJ2-1, with a tentative D call TRBD1 (5 bases). V was pared by 3 bases and J by 8 bases, with 9 bases between. Germline CDR1 is SGHRS and CDR2 is YFSETQ. This CDR3 is 12 amino acids long. The CDR3: CASSSQGYEQFF. The CDR3, as DNA: TGCGCCAGCAGCTCCCAGGGATATGAGCAGTTCTTC.

V usage is TRBV2 and J usage is TRBJ2-2; 8 positions match TRBD1. The CDR3 is 15 amino acids. The germline V gene has CDR1 SNHLY and CDR2 FYNNEI. The ends lost 7 bases at V and 4 bases at J; junction bases unmatched: 8. The CDR3 protein is CASNPDRAVTGELFF. In DNA, the CDR3 is TGTGCCAGCAACCCGGACAGGGCCGTCACCGGGGAGCTGTTTTTT.

The chain uses TRBV18 and TRBJ2-7; D remains unclear. This CDR3 has 14 amino acids. Trimming took 2 bases from V and 2 from J, leaving 10 bases between them. Per the germline V gene, CDR1 is KGHSH and CDR2 is LQKENI. CDR3 bases: TGTGCCAGCTCACCAAGGACGGCCCCCTACGAGCAGTACTTC. This encodes CASSPRTAPYEQYF.

To note about this clone: At one end the junction does not follow the germline gene, possibly because of a read error. The rearrangement joins TRBV29-1 to TRBJ1-2; TRBD1 matches 7 bases. Germline V gene lookup returns CDR1 SQVTM and CDR2 ANQGSEA. This CDR3 contains 12 residues. The CDR3 protein is CSVEVYRGGYTF. DNA of the CDR3: TGCAGCGTCGAAGTCTACAGGGGTGGCTACACCTTC.

The chain couples TRBV5-1 to TRBJ2-2; 7 bases agree with TRBD1. Germline trimming cut 4 bases from V and 4 bases from J; bases unmatched to any gene: 7. This CDR3 is built from 15 residues. From germline, CDR1 is SGHRS and CDR2 YFSETQ. CDR3 DNA sequence: TGCGCCAGCAGCCCCGGGACAGTTAGCACCGGGGAGCTGTTTTTT. This encodes CASSPGTVSTGELFF.

J is TRBJ1-3 and V is TRBV5-4, with D unclear. The CDR3 extends over 15 amino acids. V dropped 0 bases and J dropped 0 bases, with 7 bases sitting between them. Germline V lookup: CDR1 SGHNT, CDR2 YYREEE (reference sequence). The CDR3 loop reads CASSLAGASGNTIYF. CDR3 coding DNA: TGTGCCAGCAGCTTGGCCGGAGCCTCTGGAAACACCATATATTTT.

The rearrangement links TRBV28 to TRBJ2-1; 7 bases agree with TRBD1. The CDR3 contains 16 residues. Germline CDR1 reads MDHEN; CDR2 reads SYDVKM. V gave up 1 base and J gave up 6 bases; unmatched junction bases: 9. The CDR3 region has the DNA TGTGCCAGCAGTTTATTCCAGGGGGTTAGCCTCAATGAGCAGTTCTTC. Encoded protein: CASSLFQGVSLNEQFF.

The chain links TRBV11-3 to TRBJ2-2; no definite D call. V was pared by 4 bases and J by 7 bases, with 7 bases between. CDR1 is SGHNT, CDR2 YENEEA, per germline. The length of the CDR3 is 12 residues. The DNA of the CDR3 is TGTGCCAGCAGCTATACGTACGGGGAGCTGTTTTTT. Residues: CASSYTYGELFF.

V is TRBV5-6 and J is TRBJ1-1; 7 nucleotides match TRBD1. CDR3 length: 18 residues. The germline V gene encodes CDR1 SGHDT and CDR2 YYEEEE. V gave up 3 bases and J gave up 5 bases; unmatched junction bases: 19. DNA of the CDR3: TGTGCCAGCAGCTCGTCCAGACAGGGCGGACGCCCCGGGACTGAAGCTTTCTTT. The encoded protein is CASSSSRQGGRPGTEAFF.

This clone is classed as medium-sized. J is TRBJ1-2 and V is TRBV9, with a possible D match to TRBD1 (5 bases). CDR3 length: 15 amino acids. CDR1 is SGDLS, CDR2 YYNGEE, per germline. Trimming shortened V by 0 bases and J by 0 bases, and 9 bases separated the two germline ends. CDR3 sequence: CASSVGGEANYGYTF. The CDR3 DNA reads TGTGCCAGCAGCGTAGGAGGGGAGGCTAACTATGGCTACACCTTC.

This rearrangement joins TRBV28 to TRBJ1-3; 8 bases fit TRBD1. Trimming at V came to 6 bases and at J to 4 bases, leaving 5 bases not matched to a gene. The length of the CDR3 is 14 residues. CDR1 is MDHEN and CDR2 is SYDVKM in the germline V gene. CDR3 bases: TGTGCCAGCAGCTGGACAGGGAAGGGAAACACCATATATTTT. This codes for CASSWTGKGNTIYF.

This sequence joins TRBV30 and TRBJ2-3; D not resolved. Trimming left V 0 bases short and J 2 bases short, with 3 bases between. Germline assignment: CDR1 GTSNPN and CDR2 SVGIG (reference sequence). CDR3 length equals 12 residues. The CDR3 region has the DNA TGTGCCTGGAGTGTAGTCACAGATACGCAGTATTTT. Translation: CAWSVVTDTQYF.

This clone was counted a single time. The chain links TRBV5-4 to TRBJ2-7; possibly TRBD1 for D (6 bases). Trimming removed 4 bases from V and 6 bases from J, with 17 bases in between. The CDR3 is 14 amino acids. CDR1 and CDR2 from the germline V gene are SGHNT and YYREEE (reference sequence). The CDR3, as DNA: TGTGCCAGCAGCAACCCCCGGACAGAAACCGAGCAGTACTTC. Translation: CASSNPRTETEQYF.

The gene calls are TRBV28 and TRBJ1-4; 9 bases map to TRBD1. V lost 8 bases and J lost 4; bases outside the gene matches: 2. CDR3 size: 13 residues. From germline, CDR1 is MDHEN and CDR2 SYDVKM. The CDR3 region is CASEDRGNEKLFF. CDR3 bases: TGTGCCAGCGAGGACAGGGGTAATGAAAAACTGTTTTTT.

V usage is TRBV2 and J usage is TRBJ2-3, with 9 positions matching TRBD2. Trimming took 3 bases from V and 3 from J; bases not matched to a gene: 4. CDR1 SNHLY and CDR2 FYNNEI come from the germline V gene. CDR3 length: 15 residues. In DNA, the CDR3 is TGTGCCAGCAGTGAGGGAGCGGGGGGAACAGATACGCAGTATTTT. Residues: CASSEGAGGTDTQYF.

The V gene is TRBV5-1, the J gene TRBJ1-2, with 11 bases fitting TRBD1. Trimming removed 4 bases from V and 7 bases from J; junction bases left unmatched: 6. Per the germline V gene, CDR1 is SGHRS and CDR2 is YFSETQ. This CDR3 spans 14 amino acids. The CDR3 DNA reads as TGCGCCAGCAGCCGGACAGGGGGCGCTTTTGGCTACACCTTC. Encoded protein: CASSRTGGAFGYTF.

This sequence joins TRBV5-6 and TRBJ1-2; 9 bases are shared with TRBD1. Losses at the gene ends were 4 bases for V and 7 bases for J; bases not matched to a gene: 2. This CDR3 comprises 12 residues. The germline gives CDR1 SGHDT, CDR2 YYEEEE. This CDR3 reads CASSPDRGGYTF. DNA for the CDR3: TGTGCCAGCAGCCCGGACAGGGGTGGCTACACCTTC.

The J gene is TRBJ2-7, the V gene TRBV18; D is undetermined. CDR3 length: 12 amino acids. Germline V lookup: CDR1 KGHSH, CDR2 LQKENI. V lost 0 bases, J lost 2 bases, and 2 bases lay in between. Written as DNA, the CDR3 is TGTGCCAGCTCACCACCGACCTACGAGCAGTACTTC. Translation gives CASSPPTYEQYF.